The 7 T cell receptor beta chains listed next were all sequenced from one sample in a study of blood T cell repertoires in COVID-19. Here immunoSEQ multiplex PCR was the method, and the copy in TCRdb shows in-frame clones only, minus some. The table lists hundreds of thousands of clones, approximately 88% of them singletons. The sequencing sample was made of peripheral blood. The receptors come from a woman in her twenties or thirties who had recovered from COVID-19.

A single count supports this clone. The V and J genes are TRBV6-5 and TRBJ1-5; the match to TRBD1 covers 9 bases. This CDR3 has 14 residues. Germline V lookup: CDR1 MNHEY, CDR2 SVGAGI. J lost 7 bases, V lost 7 bases, and 8 bases had no gene match. The CDR3 protein is CASKERQGGQPQHF. CDR3 DNA: TGTGCCAGCAAAGAACGACAGGGGGGACAGCCCCAGCATTTT.

The chain joins TRBV28 to TRBJ2-1, with 7 nucleotides matching TRBD2. With 5 bases clipped from V and 5 bases from J, the junction kept 9 bases outside the gene matches. The germline gives CDR1 MDHEN, CDR2 SYDVKM. The CDR3 has 15 residues. CDR3 bases: TGTGCCAGCAGTCCCGGGAGGCGGCCCGACAATGAGCAGTTCTTC. This gives the protein CASSPGRRPDNEQFF.

CDR3 sequence: CASSPQGSYGYTF. The CDR3 bases are TGTGCCAGCAGCCCTCAGGGGAGCTATGGCTACACCTTC. V usage is TRBV12-3 or TRBV12-4 and J usage is TRBJ1-2, with D possibly matching TRBD1 (6 bases). CDR3 size: 13 residues. The V end lost 6 bases, the J end lost 4 bases, and 12 bases lay between the germline ends.

This chain's CDR3 is CASSQNRYSEAFF. In nucleotides, the CDR3 is TGTGCCAGCAGCCAAAACCGGTACTCTGAAGCTTTCTTT. The chain has TRBV14 and TRBJ1-1; D gene unclear. The CDR3 extends over 13 amino acids. The ends were cut back, 2 bases at V and 6 bases at J, with 10 bases in the middle. CDR1 is SGHDN, CDR2 FVKESK, per germline.

This chain links TRBV4-1 with TRBJ2-3; TRBD2 aligns across 8 bases. The V segment lost 1 base and the J segment 0 bases; nucleotides outside the gene matches: 0. Germline CDR1 reads MGHRA; CDR2 reads YSYEKL. This CDR3 has 15 amino acids. The CDR3, as DNA: TGCGCCAGCAGCCAAGTAGCGGGGAGCACAGATACGCAGTATTTT. This translates into CASSQVAGSTDTQYF.

V usage is TRBV18 and J usage is TRBJ2-2; 10 positions match TRBD2. J gave up 2 bases and V 6 bases, and 6 bases lay outside the gene matches. The CDR3 spans 16 residues. Germline V lookup: CDR1 KGHSH, CDR2 LQKENI. The CDR3, as DNA: TGTGCCAGCTCGCTGGGACTAGCGATTAACACCGGGGAGCTGTTTTTT. This gives the protein CASSLGLAINTGELFF. Based on the CDR3 plus reference TRBV18 and TRBJ2-2, the full variable domain is NAGVMQNPRHLVRRRGQEARLRCSPMKGHSHVYWYRQLPEEGLKFMVYLQKENIIDESGMPKERFSAEFPKEGPSILRIQQVVRGDSAAYFCASSLGLAINTGELFFGEGSRLTVL.

This clone came up many times. The chain uses TRBV5-4 and TRBJ1-1; tentative D call: TRBD1 (5 bases). This CDR3 has 14 amino acids. Between the trimmed V and J ends, which lost 6 bases and 0 bases, there was a span of 12 bases. CDR1 SGHNT and CDR2 YYREEE come from the germline V gene (reference sequence). The CDR3 nucleotides read TGTGCCAGCACCAGACAGACCATGAACACTGAAGCTTTCTTT. Residues: CASTRQTMNTEAFF.